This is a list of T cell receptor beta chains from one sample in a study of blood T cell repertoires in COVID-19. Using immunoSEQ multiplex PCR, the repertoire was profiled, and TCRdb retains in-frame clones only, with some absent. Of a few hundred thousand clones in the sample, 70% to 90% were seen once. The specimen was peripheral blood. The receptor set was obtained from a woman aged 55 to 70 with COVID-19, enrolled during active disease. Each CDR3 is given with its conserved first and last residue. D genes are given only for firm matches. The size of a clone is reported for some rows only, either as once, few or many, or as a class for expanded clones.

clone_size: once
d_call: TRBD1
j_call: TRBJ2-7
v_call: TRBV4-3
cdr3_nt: TGCGCCAGCAGCCAAGCACCGGGGACAGAGGGTTTGGGCGAGCAGTACTTC
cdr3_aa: CASSQAPGTEGLGEQYF

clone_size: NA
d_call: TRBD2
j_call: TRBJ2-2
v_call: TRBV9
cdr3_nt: TGTGCCAGCAGCACCGCCCGGGGCGGGGGTCCAACCGGGGAGCTGTTTTTT
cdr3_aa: CASSTARGGGPTGELFF

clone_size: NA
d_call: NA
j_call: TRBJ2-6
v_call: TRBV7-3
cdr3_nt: TGTGCCAGCAGCTTCTCCGGTAGGGGGTCTGGGGCCAACGTCCTGACTTTC
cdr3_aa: CASSFSGRGSGANVLTF

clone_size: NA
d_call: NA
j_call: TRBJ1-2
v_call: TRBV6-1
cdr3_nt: TGTGCCAGCAGTGAGGTCTCCGCTAGAGGCTACACCTTC
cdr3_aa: CASSEVSARGYTF

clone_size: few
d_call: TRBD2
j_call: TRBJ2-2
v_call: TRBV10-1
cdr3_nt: TGCGCCAGCAGTGGACTAGCGGGGAAGATTGGGAACACCGGGGAGCTGTTTTTT
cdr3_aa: CASSGLAGKIGNTGELFF

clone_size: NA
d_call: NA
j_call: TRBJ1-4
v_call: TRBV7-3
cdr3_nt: TGTGCCAGCAGCCGTGGACAGAATGAAAAACTGTTTTTT
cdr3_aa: CASSRGQNEKLFF

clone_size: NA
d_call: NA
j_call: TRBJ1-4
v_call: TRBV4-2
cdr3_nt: TGTGCCAGCAGCCCGAGTCTAGGTATAAATGAAAAACTGTTTTTT
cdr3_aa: CASSPSLGINEKLFF

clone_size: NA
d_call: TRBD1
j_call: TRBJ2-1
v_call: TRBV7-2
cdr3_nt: TGTGCCAGCAGCTTCGACAGGGAATCCGAGCAGTTCTTC
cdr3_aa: CASSFDRESEQFF

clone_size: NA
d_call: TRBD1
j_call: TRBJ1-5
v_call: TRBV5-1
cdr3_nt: TGCGCCAGCAGTTGGACAGGGGACCCCAATCAGCCCCAGCATTTT
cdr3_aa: CASSWTGDPNQPQHF

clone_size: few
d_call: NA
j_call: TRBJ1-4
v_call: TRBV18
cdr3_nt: TGTGCCAGCTCGCAAGGACAGCCCGCAACTAATGAAAAACTGTTTTTT
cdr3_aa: CASSQGQPATNEKLFF

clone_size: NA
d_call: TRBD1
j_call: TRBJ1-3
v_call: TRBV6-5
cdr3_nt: TGTGCCAGCAGTTCTCCTAGACAGGGACCTGGAAACACCATATATTTT
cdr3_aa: CASSSPRQGPGNTIYF

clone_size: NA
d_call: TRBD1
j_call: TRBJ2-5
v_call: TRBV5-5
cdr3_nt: TGTGCCAGCAGAATGGCGGCGTCAGGGGGCCCCCAAGAGACCCAGTACTTC
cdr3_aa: CASRMAASGGPQETQYF

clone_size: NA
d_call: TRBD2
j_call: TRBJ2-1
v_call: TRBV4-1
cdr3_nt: TGCGCCAGCAAGTGGCGGGCTAGCGGGGGCGTCGGTGAGCAGTTCTTC
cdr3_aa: CASKWRASGGVGEQFF

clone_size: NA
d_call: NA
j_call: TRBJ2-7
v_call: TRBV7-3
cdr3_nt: TGTGCCAGCAGCTTTTCCGGCGGGGTCTCCTACGAGCAGTACTTC
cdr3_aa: CASSFSGGVSYEQYF

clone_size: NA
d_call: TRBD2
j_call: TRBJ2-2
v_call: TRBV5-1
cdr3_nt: TGCGCCAGCAGCTTGGGGGGGACTACGACCGGGGAGCTGTTTTTT
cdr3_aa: CASSLGGTTTGELFF

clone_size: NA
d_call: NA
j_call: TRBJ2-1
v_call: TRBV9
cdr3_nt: TGTGCCAGCAGCGTAGATGTTCGGGGCTCCTACAATGAGCAGTTCTTC
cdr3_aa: CASSVDVRGSYNEQFF

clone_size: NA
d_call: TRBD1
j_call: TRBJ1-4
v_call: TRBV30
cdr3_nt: TGTGCCTTACAGGGGGCAACTAATGAAAAACTGTTTTTT
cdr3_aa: CALQGATNEKLFF

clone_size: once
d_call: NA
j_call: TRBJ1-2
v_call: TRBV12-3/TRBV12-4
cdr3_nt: TGTGCCAGCAGCCAGGATCCCCATGGCTACACCTTC
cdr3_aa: CASSQDPHGYTF

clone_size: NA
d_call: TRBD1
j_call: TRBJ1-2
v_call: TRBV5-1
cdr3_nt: TGCGCCAGCAGCCTGGGACAGGACTATGGCTACACCTTC
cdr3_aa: CASSLGQDYGYTF

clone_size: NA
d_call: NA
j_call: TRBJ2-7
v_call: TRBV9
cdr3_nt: TGTGCCAGCAGCGTCAGAGCGACCAGTTTTTACGAGCAGTACTTC
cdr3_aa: CASSVRATSFYEQYF

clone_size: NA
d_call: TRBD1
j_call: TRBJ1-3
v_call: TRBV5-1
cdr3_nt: TGCGCCAGCAGCGAGGGACAGGGGGCGGACACCATATATTTT
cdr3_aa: CASSEGQGADTIYF

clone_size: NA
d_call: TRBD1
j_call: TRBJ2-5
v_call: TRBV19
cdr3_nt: TGTGCCAGTAGCCAAGTGACAGGGGAAGAGACCCAGTACTTC
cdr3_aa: CASSQVTGEETQYF

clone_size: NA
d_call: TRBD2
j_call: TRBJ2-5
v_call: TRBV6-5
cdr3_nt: TGTGCCAGCAGTTACCTAGCGGGGCGACAAGAGACCCAGTACTTC
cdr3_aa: CASSYLAGRQETQYF

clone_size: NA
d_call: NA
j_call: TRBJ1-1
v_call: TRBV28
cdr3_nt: TGTGCCAGCAGTTCTCCGACGACACCTGAAGCTTTCTTT
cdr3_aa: CASSSPTTPEAFF

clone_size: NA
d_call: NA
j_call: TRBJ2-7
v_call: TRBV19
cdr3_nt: TGTGCCAGTAGTAGCCAGGGGAGGGGAGTGGGCTCCTACGAGCAGTACTTC
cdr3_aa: CASSSQGRGVGSYEQYF

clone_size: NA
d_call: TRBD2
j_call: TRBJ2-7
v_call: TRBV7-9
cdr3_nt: TGTGCCAGCAGCCCCGGGGGGACTAGCGGGGTTATCGAGCAGTACTTC
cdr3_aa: CASSPGGTSGVIEQYF

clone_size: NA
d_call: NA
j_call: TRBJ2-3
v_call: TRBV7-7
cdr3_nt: TGTGCCAGCAGCCCGACAGGAAGCACAGATACGCAGTATTTT
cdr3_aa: CASSPTGSTDTQYF

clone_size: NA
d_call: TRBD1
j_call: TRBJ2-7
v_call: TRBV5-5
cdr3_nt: TGTGCCAGCAGCTTCCACCCCCTTCCTCCGGGACAGCCCTCCTACGAGCAGTACTTC
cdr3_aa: CASSFHPLPPGQPSYEQYF

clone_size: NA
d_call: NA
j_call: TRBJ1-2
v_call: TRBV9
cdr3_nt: TGTGCCAGCAGCGTAGTATCGGGGGATGGCTACACCTTC
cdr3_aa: CASSVVSGDGYTF